This TCR beta chain originates from a study of blood T cells in healthy people across ages. Broader study findings: Estimates drawn from one million T cells were deemed to understate diversity. Observed TCR beta diversity per million T cells went down as age went up. This fall followed a roughly linear course with age.

On this clonotype: Its target is unknown.

The authors ran a second PCR of about 6 to 12 cycles using a sample-barcoded 5' primer and a J-beta primer mix. TCRdb re-analysed the 5' RACE reads in MiXCR, keeping a single row per CDR3 protein. The sample consists of about 620,000 distinct CDR3 sequences, more than 45% of them appearing once. V shed 5 bases and J shed 3 bases, with 13 bases lying between them. The CDR3 spans 15 residues. Per the germline V gene, CDR1 is MNHEY and CDR2 is SMNVEV (reference sequence). This TCR derives from a woman aged 80 or over in good health. The sequenced sample was blood. This chain joins TRBV27 and TRBJ1-4, with unresolved D. DNA of the CDR3: TGTGCCAGCAGTCCGCTGGTTGGGGCTAATGAAAAACTGTTTTTT. It specifies CASSPLVGANEKLFF.